What follows are 32 T cell receptor beta chains derived from one specimen sequenced in a study of blood T cell repertoires in COVID-19. Assay used: immunoSEQ multiplex PCR; TCRdb lists only in-frame clones, some missing. Seen here are more than 300,000 clones, about nine tenths observed once, and the top ten hold around 6.6%. The material sequenced was peripheral blood. These receptors were obtained from a woman between 70 and 85 years old with COVID-19, enrolled during active disease.

Only one count was recorded for this clone. The chain employs TRBV6-5 and TRBJ1-4; D perhaps matches TRBD1 (5 bases). Trimming shortened V by 4 bases and J by 4 bases, and 10 bases separated the two germline ends. The CDR3 has 14 residues. Germline CDR1 is MNHEY and CDR2 is SVGAGI. The CDR3 DNA sequence: TGTGCCAGCAGTTTAGACAGACTTAATGAAAAACTGTTTTTT. It yields the protein CASSLDRLNEKLFF.

The gene calls are TRBV15 and TRBJ1-1, with D hard to call. This CDR3 has 10 amino acids. The germline V gene has CDR1 LNHNV and CDR2 YYDKDF (reference sequence). The V gene lost 9 bases and the J gene lost 6 bases, with 8 bases spanning the gap. The CDR3 nucleotides are TGTGCCACTAACAACGCTGAAGCTTTCTTT. Translating it yields CATNNAEAFF.

A few counts support this clone. J is TRBJ2-1 and V is TRBV10-1; D is unresolved. V dropped 3 bases and J dropped 6 bases, with 15 bases sitting between them. Germline V gene sequence: CDR1 WNHNN, CDR2 SYGVQD (reference sequence). This CDR3 is 15 amino acids long. CDR3 bases: TGCGCCAGCAGTGAAACTTGGTCAGCTAGCAATGAGCAGTTCTTC. Translated, it gives CASSETWSASNEQFF.

This clone was detected a few times. The chain joins TRBV5-1 to TRBJ2-2, with TRBD2 identical over 7 bases. The CDR3 is made up of 13 amino acids. CDR1 is SGHRS and CDR2 is YFSETQ in the germline V gene. V gave up 4 bases and J gave up 7 bases; unmatched junction bases: 4. The CDR3 DNA sequence: TGCGCCAGCAGCCTAAGGGAGGGCGGGGAGCTGTTTTTT. As protein: CASSLREGGELFF.

V is TRBV7-2 and J is TRBJ1-5, with unresolved D. CDR1 SGHTA and CDR2 FQGNSA come from the germline V gene. The CDR3 has 15 residues. V lost 2 bases and J 1 base, leaving 9 bases between the germline ends. In nucleotides, the CDR3 is TGTGCCAGCAGCTTATTATTGGGCAGCAATCAGCCCCAGCATTTT. It codes for CASSLLLGSNQPQHF.

The CDR3 spells CASSFSGQGREKLFF. CDR3 DNA sequence: TGTGCCAGCAGCTTCTCGGGACAGGGTCGTGAAAAACTGTTTTTT. V is TRBV5-4 and J is TRBJ1-4, with 9 bases that match TRBD1. Unmatched junction bases numbered 6, after V lost 2 bases and J lost 7 bases. CDR3 length: 15 amino acids. Germline assignment: CDR1 SGHNT and CDR2 YYREEE (reference sequence).

The chain has TRBV24-1 and TRBJ1-5; 11 nucleotides match TRBD1. The ends lost 9 bases at V and 0 bases at J; junction bases unmatched: 0. The CDR3 spans 14 residues. Looked up from germline, CDR1 is KGHDR and CDR2 is SFDVKD. The CDR3 protein is CATGTGGSNQPQHF. CDR3 coding DNA: TGTGCCACCGGGACAGGGGGTAGCAATCAGCCCCAGCATTTT.

The V call is TRBV4-3, the J call TRBJ1-2, with D perhaps TRBD1 (5 bases). V gave up 0 bases and J gave up 7 bases, with 18 bases separating them. Germline CDR1 and CDR2: LGHNA and YSLEER. This CDR3 is 16 amino acids long. CDR3 region: CASSQEGERVHFGYTF. In DNA form, the CDR3 reads TGCGCCAGCAGCCAAGAAGGGGAAAGGGTTCATTTTGGCTACACCTTC.

The rearrangement links TRBV6-2 or TRBV6-3 to TRBJ1-2; TRBD1 might be the D (5 bases). Per the germline V gene, CDR1 is MNHEY and CDR2 is SVGEGT. V lost 7 bases to trimming and J lost 4 bases, with 28 bases between them. The CDR3 is 18 residues long. The CDR3 nucleotides read TGTGCCAGCACCCCTGGTGCAGGGCTGGTATCCCAGATCTATGGCTACACCTTC. Translated: CASTPGAGLVSQIYGYTF.

The chain couples TRBV11-3 to TRBJ2-7; 9 nucleotides agree with TRBD1. CDR1 is SGHNT, CDR2 YENEEA, per germline. The V segment lost 5 bases and the J segment 1 base; nucleotides outside the gene matches: 9. This CDR3 region has 16 residues. This chain's CDR3 is CASSPTAGTGSYEQYF. The CDR3 DNA reads as TGTGCCAGCAGCCCTACAGCCGGGACAGGGTCCTACGAGCAGTACTTC.

In its sample, this clone was seen once. CDR3 protein: CASSLGQPNYGYTF. In nucleotides, the CDR3 is TGTGCCAGCAGTTTGGGACAGCCTAACTATGGCTACACCTTC. This chain links TRBV6-1 with TRBJ1-2; 7 bases map to TRBD1. CDR1 and CDR2 (germline): MNHNS, SASEGT. This CDR3 has 14 amino acids. The V and J ends lost 5 bases and 0 bases, in that order; junction bases with no gene match: 3.

The chain links TRBV20-1 to TRBJ2-3, with 8 bases matching TRBD2. The CDR3 length is 14 residues. The germline V gene has CDR1 DFQATT and CDR2 SNEGSKA (reference sequence). Losses at the gene ends were 3 bases for V and 4 bases for J; bases not matched to a gene: 6. CDR3 bases: TGCAGTGCTAGTACGGGGGGGGCCGCAGATACGCAGTATTTT. This translates into CSASTGGAADTQYF.

This clone was observed a single time. The chain uses TRBV6-2 or TRBV6-3 and TRBJ2-2, with 8 bases aligning to TRBD2. CDR1 and CDR2 (germline): MNHEY, SVGEGT. V lost 7 bases, J lost 3 bases, and 4 bases stayed unmatched. This CDR3 has 14 amino acids. The CDR3 DNA sequence: TGTGCCAGCACCCCGGGGGGGGACACCGGGGAGCTGTTTTTT. Amino acid sequence: CASTPGGDTGELFF.

About this clone: The same CDR3 is also encoded by other DNA sequences in this sample. The chain carries TRBV2 and TRBJ1-1; D not certain. There are 13 residues in the CDR3. The V gene's germline CDR1 is SNHLY and CDR2 FYNNEI. Trimming removed 3 bases from V and 1 base from J, with 6 bases in between. CDR3 loop: CASSDTGNTEAFF. Written as DNA, the CDR3 is TGTGCCAGCAGTGATACGGGGAACACTGAAGCTTTCTTT.

CDR3 amino acids: CASSPWQALSSGNTIYF. The CDR3 coding sequence is TGTGCCAGCTCACCGTGGCAGGCGCTGTCCTCTGGAAACACCATATATTTT. V is TRBV18 and J is TRBJ1-3; D is ambiguous. This CDR3 is 17 amino acids long. Germline CDR1 KGHSH, CDR2 LQKENI. V lost 3 bases, J lost 0 bases, and 15 bases lay in between.

The chain couples TRBV10-2 to TRBJ2-1, with 10 bases identical to TRBD2. V shed 8 bases and J 8 bases; nucleotides not matched to a gene: 3. Germline values: CDR1 WSHSY, CDR2 SAAADI. This CDR3 has 12 residues. The CDR3 spells CASLLAGDEQFF. The CDR3 DNA is TGCGCCAGCCTTCTAGCGGGGGATGAGCAGTTCTTC.

The chain has TRBV27 and TRBJ2-1; 7 positions match TRBD1. V lost 8 bases to trimming and J lost 10 bases; unmatched junction nucleotides: 5. This CDR3 has 11 amino acids. CDR1 MNHEY and CDR2 SMNVEV come from the germline V gene (reference sequence). The CDR3 sequence is CASRGGVEQFF. CDR3 in DNA: TGTGCCAGCCGAGGGGGCGTGGAGCAGTTCTTC.

The V gene is TRBV6-2 or TRBV6-3, the J gene TRBJ2-7; 10 nucleotides align to TRBD1. V lost 0 bases to trimming and J lost 4 bases; unmatched junction nucleotides: 6. The CDR3 has 16 amino acids. CDR1 is MNHEY and CDR2 is SVGEGT in the germline V gene. CDR3 amino acids: CASSYSKDRGVYEQYF. The CDR3 region has the DNA TGTGCCAGCAGTTACTCCAAGGACAGGGGGGTTTACGAGCAGTACTTC.

This chain joins TRBV3-1 (or the pseudogene TRBV3-2) and TRBJ1-4; no firm D call. V was pared by 0 bases and J by 8 bases, with 4 bases between. Per the germline V gene, CDR1 is LGHDT and CDR2 is YNNKEL (reference sequence). This CDR3 has 12 residues. Here the CDR3 reads CASSQDREKLFF. CDR3 DNA sequence: TGTGCCAGCAGCCAAGACAGGGAAAAACTGTTTTTT.

The chain joins TRBV10-3 to TRBJ1-2, with TRBD1 identical over 9 bases. The CDR3 covers 16 residues. Germline trimming cut 0 bases from V and 3 bases from J; bases unmatched to any gene: 5. From germline, CDR1 is ENHRY and CDR2 SYGVKD. CDR3 DNA sequence: TGTGCCATCAGTGAGTCCCCGGGACAGGGAGACTATGGCTACACCTTC. This gives the protein CAISESPGQGDYGYTF.

This clone was detected only a few times. The chain recombines TRBV19 with TRBJ1-1; TRBD1 agrees at 7 bases. The length of the CDR3 is 12 residues. V trimming: 10 bases; J trimming: 7 bases; junction bases outside the gene matches: 9. The germline gives CDR1 LNHDA, CDR2 SQIVND (reference sequence). Written as DNA, the CDR3 is TGTGCCACGAGCAGAAGGGACAGTGAAGCTTTCTTT. Protein product: CATSRRDSEAFF.

The chain links TRBV19 to TRBJ1-6; no reliable D call. Germline values: CDR1 LNHDA, CDR2 SQIVND (reference sequence). Trimming removed 5 bases from V and 10 bases from J, with 18 bases in between. The CDR3 sequence is 15 residues long. CDR3 sequence: CASSLSEGIGSPLHF. For the CDR3, the DNA is TGTGCCAGTAGTCTCTCGGAGGGAATCGGCTCACCCCTCCACTTT.

The V call is TRBV5-8, the J call TRBJ1-1, with a weak D call TRBD1 (5 bases). V dropped 2 bases and J dropped 3 bases, with 14 bases sitting between them. This CDR3 is 15 amino acids long. Germline V CDR1 and CDR2: SGHTS, YDEGEE. The CDR3 DNA reads TGTGCCAGCAGCTTTTACCAGGGAGGGTACACTGAAGCTTTCTTT. It is translated as CASSFYQGGYTEAFF. The whole variable domain, remainder taken from reference TRBV5-8 and TRBJ1-1, is EAGVTQSPTHLIKTRGQQATLRCSPISGHTSVYWYQQALGLGLQFLLWYDEGEERNRGNFPPRFSGRQFPNYSSELNVNALELEDSALYLCASSFYQGGYTEAFFGQGTRLTVV.

The rearrangement uses TRBV5-1 and TRBJ2-3; D gene ambiguous. Deletions cut 3 bases from V and 2 bases from J, with 13 bases between. This CDR3 is 15 amino acids long. Germline CDR1 and CDR2: SGHRS and YFSETQ. For the CDR3, the DNA is TGCGCCAGCAGCTCTAACCCCCACCCCACAGATACGCAGTATTTT. It translates to CASSSNPHPTDTQYF.

The chain recombines TRBV30 with TRBJ1-1; D is undetermined. The germline CDR1 and CDR2 sequences are GTSNPN and SVGIG (reference sequence). This CDR3 comprises 12 residues. DNA for the CDR3: TGTGCAACCGGGAGGTTTGGCACTGAAGCTTTCTTT. Its protein is CATGRFGTEAFF.

The chain uses TRBV28 and TRBJ2-2; possible D gene TRBD1, 6 bases. Trimming took 5 bases from V and 2 from J, leaving 18 bases between them. Germline lookup yields CDR1 MDHEN and CDR2 SYDVKM. CDR3 size: 17 residues. The CDR3 region is CASSPMSGGPNTGELFF. The CDR3 region has the DNA TGTGCCAGCAGTCCCATGAGTGGGGGCCCTAACACCGGGGAGCTGTTTTTT.

The chain recombines TRBV7-2 with TRBJ2-7, with a possible D match to TRBD2 (5 bases). The length of the CDR3 is 13 residues. V was shortened by 4 bases and J by 3 bases, with 10 bases between the two germline ends. Germline CDR1 SGHTA, CDR2 FQGNSA. As DNA, the CDR3 is TGTGCCAGCAGCTCGGACTTACGCTACGAGCAGTACTTC. This translates into CASSSDLRYEQYF.

V is TRBV9 and J is TRBJ2-5; 8 bases are shared with TRBD2. Unmatched junction bases numbered 10, after V lost 1 base and J lost 5 bases. This CDR3 has 16 residues. The germline V gene has CDR1 SGDLS and CDR2 YYNGEE. The CDR3 here is CASSVTSRGGGETQYF. CDR3 sequence (DNA): TGTGCCAGCAGCGTAACATCTCGGGGGGGCGGCGAGACCCAGTACTTC.

This chain uses TRBV28 with TRBJ1-5; no clear D. Trimming pared 6 bases from V and 0 bases from J, leaving 12 bases between. This CDR3 is built from 15 residues. CDR1 and CDR2 (germline): MDHEN, SYDVKM. CDR3 sequence reads: CASSSGDYSNQPQHF. The CDR3 DNA reads as TGTGCCAGCAGCTCGGGAGATTATAGCAATCAGCCCCAGCATTTT.

This clone came up once. This chain uses TRBV5-1 with TRBJ1-4; D may be TRBD1 (5 bases). This CDR3 is built from 15 residues. Trimming pared 0 bases from V and 7 bases from J, leaving 13 bases between. The germline gives CDR1 SGHRS, CDR2 YFSETQ. The CDR3 nucleotides are TGCGCCAGCAGCTTGGGGCAGGGCCTAGGTGAAAAACTGTTTTTT. Amino acids: CASSLGQGLGEKLFF.

The chain has TRBV19 and TRBJ2-3; the D gene is possibly TRBD1 (6 bases). V lost 7 bases and J lost 4, with 18 bases in between. The CDR3 runs 15 residues. Germline lookup yields CDR1 LNHDA and CDR2 SQIVND (reference sequence). CDR3 in amino acids: CASKNKAGVSDTQYF. In DNA, the CDR3 is TGTGCCAGTAAAAATAAGGCAGGGGTTTCAGATACGCAGTATTTT.

The rearrangement uses TRBV7-9 and TRBJ2-5; D is uncertain. The germline CDR1 and CDR2 sequences are SEHNR and FQNEAQ (reference sequence). The CDR3 length is 13 residues. V was trimmed by 1 base and J by 7 bases, leaving 10 bases between them. In DNA form, the CDR3 reads TGTGCCAGCAGCTTAGGCACTTCAGGGACCCAGTACTTC. Protein sequence: CASSLGTSGTQYF.